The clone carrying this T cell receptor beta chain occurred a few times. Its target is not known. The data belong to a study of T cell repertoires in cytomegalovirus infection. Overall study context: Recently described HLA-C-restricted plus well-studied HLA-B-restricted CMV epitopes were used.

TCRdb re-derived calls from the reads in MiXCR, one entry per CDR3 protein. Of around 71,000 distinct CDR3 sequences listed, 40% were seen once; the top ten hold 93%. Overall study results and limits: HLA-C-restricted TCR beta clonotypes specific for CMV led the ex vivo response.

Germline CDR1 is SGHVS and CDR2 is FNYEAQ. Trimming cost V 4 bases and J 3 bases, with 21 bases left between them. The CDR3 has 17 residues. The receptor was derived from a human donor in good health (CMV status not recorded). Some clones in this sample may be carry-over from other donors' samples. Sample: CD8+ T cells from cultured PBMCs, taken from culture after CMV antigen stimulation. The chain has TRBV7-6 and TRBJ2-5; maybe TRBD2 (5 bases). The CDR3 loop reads CASSCNLRLEVEETQYF. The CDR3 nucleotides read TGTGCCAGCAGCTGCAACCTTCGGCTGGAGGTTGAAGAGACCCAGTACTTC.